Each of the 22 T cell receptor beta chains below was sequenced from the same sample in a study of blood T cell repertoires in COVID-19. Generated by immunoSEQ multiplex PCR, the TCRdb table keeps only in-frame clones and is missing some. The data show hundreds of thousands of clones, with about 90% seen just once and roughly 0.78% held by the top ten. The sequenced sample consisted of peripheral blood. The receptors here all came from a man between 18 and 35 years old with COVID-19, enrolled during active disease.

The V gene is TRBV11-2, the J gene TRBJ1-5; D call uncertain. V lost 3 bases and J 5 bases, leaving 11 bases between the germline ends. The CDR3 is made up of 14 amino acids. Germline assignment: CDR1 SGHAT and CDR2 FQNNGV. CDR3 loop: CASSFSLGDQPQHF. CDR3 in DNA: TGTGCCAGCAGCTTTAGTTTGGGCGATCAGCCCCAGCATTTT.

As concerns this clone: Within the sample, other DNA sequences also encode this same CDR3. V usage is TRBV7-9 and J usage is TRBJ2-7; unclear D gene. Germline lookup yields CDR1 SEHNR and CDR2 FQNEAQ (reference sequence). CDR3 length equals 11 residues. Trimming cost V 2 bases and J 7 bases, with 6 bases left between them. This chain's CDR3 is CASSLTGEQYF. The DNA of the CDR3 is TGTGCCAGCAGCTTAACCGGGGAGCAGTACTTC. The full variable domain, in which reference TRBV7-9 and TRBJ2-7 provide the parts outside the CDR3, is DTGVSQNPRHKITKRGQNVTFRCDPISEHNRLYWYRQTLGQGPEFLTYFQNEAQLEKSRLLSDRFSAERPKGSFSTLEIQRTEQGDSAMYLCASSLTGEQYFGPGTRLTVT.

The CDR3 protein is CASSVLSGGRRYF. Here the CDR3 DNA reads TGTGCCAGCAGCGTCCTTTCAGGCGGGCGACGGTACTTC. The V and J genes are TRBV5-4 and TRBJ2-5; D may be TRBD2 (5 bases). CDR3 size: 13 residues. Deletions cut 4 bases from V and 13 bases from J, with 20 bases between. The germline V gene has CDR1 SGHNT and CDR2 YYREEE (reference sequence).

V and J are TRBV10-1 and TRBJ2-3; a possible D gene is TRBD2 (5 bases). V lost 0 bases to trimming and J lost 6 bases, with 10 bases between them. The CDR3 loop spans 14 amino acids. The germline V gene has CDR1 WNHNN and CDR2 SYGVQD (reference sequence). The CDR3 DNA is TGCGCCAGCAGTGAGTCGAGGGAGTCGGATACGCAGTATTTT. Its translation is CASSESRESDTQYF.

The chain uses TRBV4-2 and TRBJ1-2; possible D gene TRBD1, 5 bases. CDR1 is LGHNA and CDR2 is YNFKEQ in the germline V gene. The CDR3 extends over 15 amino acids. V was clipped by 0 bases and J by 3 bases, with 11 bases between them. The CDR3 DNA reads TGTGCCAGCAGCCAAGAGCAGGGCCCAGACTATGGCTACACCTTC. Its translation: CASSQEQGPDYGYTF.

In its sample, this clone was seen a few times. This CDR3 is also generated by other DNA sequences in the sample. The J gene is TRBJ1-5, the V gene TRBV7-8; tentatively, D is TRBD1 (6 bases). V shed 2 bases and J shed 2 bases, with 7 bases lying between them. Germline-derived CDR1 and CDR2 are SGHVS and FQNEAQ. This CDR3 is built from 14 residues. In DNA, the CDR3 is TGTGCCAGCAGCTTAAACAGGGGCAATCAGCCCCAGCATTTT. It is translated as CASSLNRGNQPQHF.

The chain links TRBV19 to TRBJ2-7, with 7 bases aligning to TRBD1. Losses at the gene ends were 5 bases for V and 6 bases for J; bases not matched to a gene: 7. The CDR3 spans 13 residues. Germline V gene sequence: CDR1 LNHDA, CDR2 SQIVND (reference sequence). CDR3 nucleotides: TGTGCCAGTAGTGGGACAGCTTCCCTCGAGCAGTACTTC. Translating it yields CASSGTASLEQYF.

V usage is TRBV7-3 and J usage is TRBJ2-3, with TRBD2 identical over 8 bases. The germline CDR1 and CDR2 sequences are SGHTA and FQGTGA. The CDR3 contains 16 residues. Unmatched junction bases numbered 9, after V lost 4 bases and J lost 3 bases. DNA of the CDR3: TGTGCCAGCAGCTCCGGGGGACTAGGGGGTACAGATACGCAGTATTTT. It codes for CASSSGGLGGTDTQYF.

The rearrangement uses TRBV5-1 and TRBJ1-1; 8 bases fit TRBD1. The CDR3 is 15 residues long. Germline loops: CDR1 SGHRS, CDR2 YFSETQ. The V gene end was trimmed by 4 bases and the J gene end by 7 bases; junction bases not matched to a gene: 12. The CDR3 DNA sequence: TGCGCCAGCAGCCGGACCGACAGGGGACACTTTGAAGCTTTCTTT. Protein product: CASSRTDRGHFEAFF.

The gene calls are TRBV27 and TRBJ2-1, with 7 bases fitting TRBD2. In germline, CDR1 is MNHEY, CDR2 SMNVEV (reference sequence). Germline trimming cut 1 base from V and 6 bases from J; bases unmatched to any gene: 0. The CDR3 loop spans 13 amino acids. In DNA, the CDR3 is TGTGCCAGCAGTTTATGGGGGGGCAATGAGCAGTTCTTC. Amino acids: CASSLWGGNEQFF.

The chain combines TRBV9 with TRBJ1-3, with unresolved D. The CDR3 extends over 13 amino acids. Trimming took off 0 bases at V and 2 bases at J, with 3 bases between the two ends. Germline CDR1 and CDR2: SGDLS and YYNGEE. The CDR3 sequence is CASSVAAGNTIYF. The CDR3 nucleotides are TGTGCCAGCAGCGTAGCAGCTGGAAACACCATATATTTT.

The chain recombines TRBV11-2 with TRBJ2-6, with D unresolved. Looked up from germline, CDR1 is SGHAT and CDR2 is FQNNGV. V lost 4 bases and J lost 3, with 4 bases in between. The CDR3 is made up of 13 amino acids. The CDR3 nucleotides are TGTGCCAGCAGCTGGAGTGGGGCCAACGTCCTGACTTTC. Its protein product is CASSWSGANVLTF. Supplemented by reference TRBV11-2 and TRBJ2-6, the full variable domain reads EAGVAQSPRYKIIEKRQSVAFWCNPISGHATLYWYQQILGQGPKLLIQFQNNGVVDDSQLPKDRFSAERLKGVDSTLKIQPAKLEDSAVYLCASSWSGANVLTFGAGSRLTVL.

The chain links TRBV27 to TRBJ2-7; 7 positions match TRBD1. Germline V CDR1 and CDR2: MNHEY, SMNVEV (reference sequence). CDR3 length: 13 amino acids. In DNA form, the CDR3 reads TGTGCGAAAGACAGGGAGAGCTCCTACGAGCAGTACTTC. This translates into CAKDRESSYEQYF.

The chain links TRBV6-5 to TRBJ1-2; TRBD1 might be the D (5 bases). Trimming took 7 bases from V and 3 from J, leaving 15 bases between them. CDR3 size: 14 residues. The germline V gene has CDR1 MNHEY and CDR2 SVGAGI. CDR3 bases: TGTGCCAGCATAAGTGTGGCGGGGGACTATGGCTACACCTTC. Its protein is CASISVAGDYGYTF.

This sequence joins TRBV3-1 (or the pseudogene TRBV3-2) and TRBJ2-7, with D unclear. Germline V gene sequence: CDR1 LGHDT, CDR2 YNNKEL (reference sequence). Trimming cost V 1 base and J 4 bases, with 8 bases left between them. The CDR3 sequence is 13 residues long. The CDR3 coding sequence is TGTGCCAGCAGCCAAGCGCCCGCGTACGAGCAGTACTTC. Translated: CASSQAPAYEQYF.

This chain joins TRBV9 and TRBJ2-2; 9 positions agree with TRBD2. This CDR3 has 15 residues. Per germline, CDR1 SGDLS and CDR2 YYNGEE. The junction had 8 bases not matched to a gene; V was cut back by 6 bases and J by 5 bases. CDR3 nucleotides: TGTGCCAGCAACCTCGCGGGAGGGGTGACCGGGGAGCTGTTTTTT. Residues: CASNLAGGVTGELFF.

The CDR3 nucleotides read TGTGCCAGCTCACCCCCACAGGGGTCGTCGGGCTATGGCTACACCTTC. Translation gives CASSPPQGSSGYGYTF. The gene calls are TRBV18 and TRBJ1-2; 7 bases match TRBD1. CDR1 and CDR2 from the germline V gene are KGHSH and LQKENI. Losses at the gene ends were 3 bases for V and 4 bases for J; bases not matched to a gene: 11. The CDR3 length is 16 residues.

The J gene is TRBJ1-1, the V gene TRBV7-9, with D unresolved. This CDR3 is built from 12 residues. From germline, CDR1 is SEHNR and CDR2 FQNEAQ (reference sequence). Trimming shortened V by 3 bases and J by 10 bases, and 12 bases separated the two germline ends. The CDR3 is CASSFFEPGAFF. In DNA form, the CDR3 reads TGTGCCAGCAGCTTCTTCGAGCCTGGAGCTTTCTTT.

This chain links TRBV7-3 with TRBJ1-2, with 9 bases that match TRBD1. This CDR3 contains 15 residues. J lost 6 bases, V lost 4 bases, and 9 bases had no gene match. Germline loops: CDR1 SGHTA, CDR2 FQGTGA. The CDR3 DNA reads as TGTGCCAGCAGCTCGACCGGACAGGGGCTGGATGGCTACACCTTC. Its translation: CASSSTGQGLDGYTF.

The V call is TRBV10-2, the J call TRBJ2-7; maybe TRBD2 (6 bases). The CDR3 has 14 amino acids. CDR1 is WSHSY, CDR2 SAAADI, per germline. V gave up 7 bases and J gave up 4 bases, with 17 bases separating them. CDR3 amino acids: CASTRGEGRYEQYF. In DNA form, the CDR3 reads TGCGCCAGCACCCGGGGAGAGGGGAGGTACGAGCAGTACTTC.

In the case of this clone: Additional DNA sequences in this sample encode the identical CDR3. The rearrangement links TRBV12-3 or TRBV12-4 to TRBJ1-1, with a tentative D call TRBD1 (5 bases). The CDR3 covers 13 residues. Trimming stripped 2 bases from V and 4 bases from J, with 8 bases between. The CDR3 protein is CASSLSRATEAFF. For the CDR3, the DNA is TGTGCCAGCAGTTTATCCAGGGCCACTGAAGCTTTCTTT.

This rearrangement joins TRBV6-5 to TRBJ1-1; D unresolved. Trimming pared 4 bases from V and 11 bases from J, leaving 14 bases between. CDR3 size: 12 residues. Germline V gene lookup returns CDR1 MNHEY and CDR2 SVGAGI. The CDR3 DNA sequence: TGTGCCAGCAGTTTAAATAACAGAAGGGCTTTCTTT. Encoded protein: CASSLNNRRAFF.